These 20 T cell receptor beta chains came from one sample sequenced in a study of cytomegalovirus exposure and HLA in healthy donors. Amplification used 60 Vbeta primers and 13 Jbeta primers. Method: immunoSEQ multiplex PCR; TCRdb's copy keeps in-frame clones and lacks some. The sample gives about 160,000 clones, roughly 70% of which show up once; over 6% is in the top ten. Sequencing used PBMCs. The receptor set was obtained from a man aged 35 to 55 in good health and CMV-seropositive.

The CDR3 is CASSIINMNTEAFF. The CDR3 region has the DNA TGTGCCAGCAGCATCATCAACATGAACACTGAAGCTTTCTTT. This rearrangement joins TRBV11-2 to TRBJ1-1; unclear D gene. This CDR3 spans 14 amino acids. The V and J ends lost 5 bases and 0 bases respectively, with 10 bases between them. The V gene's germline CDR1 is SGHAT and CDR2 FQNNGV. Full variable domain (missing parts from reference TRBV11-2 and TRBJ1-1): EAGVAQSPRYKIIEKRQSVAFWCNPISGHATLYWYQQILGQGPKLLIQFQNNGVVDDSQLPKDRFSAERLKGVDSTLKIQPAKLEDSAVYLCASSIINMNTEAFFGQGTRLTVV.

The rearrangement uses TRBV30 and TRBJ1-5; D ambiguous. Between the trimmed V and J ends, which lost 0 bases and 6 bases, there was a span of 9 bases. Germline-derived CDR1 and CDR2 are GTSNPN and SVGIG (reference sequence). This CDR3 has 13 residues. The CDR3 sequence is CAWSVREGQPQHF. The CDR3 region has the DNA TGTGCCTGGAGTGTCCGGGAGGGTCAGCCCCAGCATTTT. Combining the CDR3 with reference TRBV30 and TRBJ1-5 gives the whole variable domain SQTIHQWPATLVQPVGSPLSLECTVEGTSNPNLYWYRQAAGRGLQLLFYSVGIGQISSEVPQNLSASRPQDRQFILSSKKLLLSDSGFYLCAWSVREGQPQHFGDGTRLSIL.

The rearrangement uses TRBV27 and TRBJ2-7; 10 bases match TRBD1. V lost 5 bases to trimming and J lost 5 bases; unmatched junction nucleotides: 6. Germline V lookup: CDR1 MNHEY, CDR2 SMNVEV (reference sequence). CDR3 length: 14 residues. The CDR3 here is CASSTTGTGDEQYF. The DNA for the CDR3 is TGTGCCAGCAGTACCACCGGGACAGGGGACGAGCAGTACTTC.

This chain links TRBV27 with TRBJ2-5; a weak D match, TRBD1 (5 bases). The end of the DNA is better explained by TRBJ2-7, so the J call may be wrong. This CDR3 is built from 11 residues. Per germline, CDR1 MNHEY and CDR2 SMNVEV (reference sequence). CDR3 bases: TGTGCCTCCTCTCAGGGTGGCGAGCAGTACTTC. It codes for CASSQGGEQYF.

This sequence joins TRBV9 and TRBJ1-1; 8 bases agree with TRBD1. Germline V CDR1 and CDR2: SGDLS, YYNGEE. This CDR3 region has 16 residues. V was pared by 0 bases and J by 4 bases, with 8 bases of the junction left unmatched. CDR3 sequence (DNA): TGTGCCAGCAGCGTAGGGGGCAGGGGGCTGTTCACTGAAGCTTTCTTT. It translates to CASSVGGRGLFTEAFF.

V and J are TRBV9 and TRBJ2-5, with D perhaps TRBD2 (6 bases). Germline loops: CDR1 SGDLS, CDR2 YYNGEE. V dropped 3 bases and J dropped 4 bases, with 13 bases sitting between them. This CDR3 spans 14 amino acids. The CDR3 DNA is TGTGCCAGCAGCGATACTAGCAAAGGAGAGACCCAGTACTTC. Translated, it gives CASSDTSKGETQYF.

The V and J genes are TRBV4-3 and TRBJ2-6; tentative D call: TRBD2 (6 bases). The V gene's germline CDR1 is LGHNA and CDR2 YSLEER. V lost 0 bases and J lost 1, with 7 bases in between. The CDR3 runs to 16 residues. The CDR3 DNA follows: TGCGCCAGCAGCCAAGAGGAGGGGTCTGGGGCCAACGTCCTGACTTTC. Its protein is CASSQEEGSGANVLTF.

The chain employs TRBV10-3 and TRBJ1-2; 8 nucleotides match TRBD1. This CDR3 is 17 amino acids long. Germline V CDR1 and CDR2: ENHRY, SYGVKD. After removal of 6 bases from V and 0 bases from J, the junction contained 12 bases not matched to a gene. DNA of the CDR3: TGTGCCATCAGGGGGTGGACAGGGCTGAAATCTAACTATGGCTACACCTTC. This translates into CAIRGWTGLKSNYGYTF.

The chain has TRBV10-3 and TRBJ1-2; no clear D. The germline CDR1 and CDR2 sequences are ENHRY and SYGVKD. V lost 4 bases to trimming and J lost 0 bases, with 9 bases between them. The CDR3 consists of 14 residues. In DNA, the CDR3 is TGTGCCATCAGTGTTTTGGGAGCTAACTATGGCTACACCTTC. The encoded protein is CAISVLGANYGYTF.

The chain is built from TRBV7-6 and TRBJ2-2, with D tentatively TRBD2 (7 bases). The CDR3 extends over 17 amino acids. Trimming pared 1 base from V and 2 bases from J, leaving 14 bases between. The V gene's germline CDR1 is SGHVS and CDR2 FNYEAQ. The CDR3 region is CASSLEGGGPNTGELFF. The CDR3 DNA reads TGTGCCAGCAGCTTAGAGGGGGGGGGCCCTAACACCGGGGAGCTGTTTTTT.

The chain is built from TRBV6-6 and TRBJ1-6, with D unclear. This CDR3 is built from 13 residues. V was clipped by 7 bases and J by 4 bases, with 8 bases between them. Germline loops: CDR1 MNHNY, CDR2 SVGAGI (reference sequence). The CDR3: CASTGDYNSPLHF. CDR3 DNA sequence: TGTGCCAGCACCGGGGATTATAATTCACCCCTCCACTTT.

This clone was observed once. This chain links TRBV6-5 with TRBJ1-5; perhaps TRBD1 as D (6 bases). V was cut by 5 bases and J by 4 bases, with 15 bases left in between. Germline CDR1 MNHEY, CDR2 SVGAGI. This CDR3 contains 15 residues. The CDR3 is CASSRPWDKNQPQHF. DNA of the CDR3: TGTGCCAGCAGTCGACCGTGGGACAAGAATCAGCCCCAGCATTTT.

This rearrangement joins TRBV10-2 to TRBJ1-5, with TRBD1 matching 7 bases. This CDR3 has 15 residues. Germline V CDR1 and CDR2: WSHSY, SAAADI. The J segment lost 1 base and the V segment lost 2 bases, leaving 2 bases of the junction unmatched. Written as DNA, the CDR3 is TGCGCCAGCAGTGAGCTCAGGGGGAGCAATCAGCCCCAGCATTTT. Translating gives CASSELRGSNQPQHF.

CDR3 loop: CASSPRQTRANYGYTF. The CDR3 coding sequence is TGTGCCAGCAGCCCTAGACAGACGAGAGCTAACTATGGCTACACCTTC. The chain combines TRBV11-3 with TRBJ1-2; maybe TRBD1 (5 bases). Germline CDR1 is SGHNT and CDR2 is YENEEA. This CDR3 is built from 16 residues. Trimming removed 5 bases from V and 0 bases from J, with 16 bases in between.

A few counts support this clone. The DNA for the CDR3 is TGTGCCAGTAGTATAGGTCTGACTACCACTGAAGCTTTCTTT. Its protein product is CASSIGLTTTEAFF. V and J are TRBV19 and TRBJ1-1; unclear D gene. The V end lost 1 base, the J end lost 4 bases, and 10 bases lay between the germline ends. The CDR3 is made up of 14 amino acids. Germline-derived CDR1 and CDR2 are LNHDA and SQIVND (reference sequence).

The V call is TRBV9, the J call TRBJ1-6; possible D gene TRBD1, 6 bases. CDR3 length: 16 amino acids. CDR1 is SGDLS, CDR2 YYNGEE, per germline. Trimming shortened V by 4 bases and J by 2 bases, and 13 bases separated the two germline ends. The CDR3 bases are TGTGCCAGCAGCTGGGAGGGACAAGCCTATAATTCACCCCTCCACTTT. It codes for CASSWEGQAYNSPLHF.

The chain uses TRBV4-2 and TRBJ2-3; the match to TRBD2 covers 9 bases. CDR3 size: 18 residues. V shed 4 bases and J 1 base; nucleotides not matched to a gene: 12. Germline lookup yields CDR1 LGHNA and CDR2 YNFKEQ. The CDR3 DNA sequence: TGTGCCAGCAGCCCTACGATAGCGGGGGCCGGTGGCACAGATACGCAGTATTTT. This codes for CASSPTIAGAGGTDTQYF.

The rearrangement uses TRBV14 and TRBJ2-7, with a possible D match to TRBD2 (5 bases). V shed 1 base and J shed 2 bases, with 9 bases lying between them. This CDR3 contains 14 residues. Looked up from germline, CDR1 is SGHDN and CDR2 is FVKESK. The chain's CDR3 is CASSQAPLAYEQYF. CDR3 sequence (DNA): TGTGCCAGCAGCCAAGCCCCACTAGCCTACGAGCAGTACTTC.

The chain is built from TRBV5-6 and TRBJ1-4; D is unresolved. CDR1 and CDR2 (germline): SGHDT, YYEEEE. The CDR3 covers 15 residues. Trimming took off 4 bases at V and 13 bases at J, with 23 bases between the two ends. In nucleotides, the CDR3 is TGTGCCAGCAGCAGGGAGGGTTTGGGAACGGAGGGACTGTTTTTT. It encodes CASSREGLGTEGLFF. Combining the CDR3 with reference TRBV5-6 and TRBJ1-4 gives the whole variable domain DAGVTQSPTHLIKTRGQQVTLRCSPKSGHDTVSWYQQALGQGPQFIFQYYEEEERQRGNFPDRFSGHQFPNYSSELNVNALLLGDSALYLCASSREGLGTEGLFFGSGTQLSVL.

The chain couples TRBV27 to TRBJ1-1, with 8 bases identical to TRBD1. The CDR3 runs to 12 residues. The V gene's germline CDR1 is MNHEY and CDR2 SMNVEV (reference sequence). J lost 7 bases, V lost 6 bases, and 4 bases had no gene match. The chain's CDR3 is CASRTGTGEAFF. The CDR3 bases are TGTGCCAGCAGGACCGGGACAGGTGAAGCTTTCTTT.